A single sample gave rise to the 10 T cell receptor beta chains below, sequenced in a study of control samples from healthy donors and cancer patients. TCRdb keeps only in-frame clones here, not all; method: immunoSEQ multiplex PCR. The sample lists about 140,000 clones, roughly 94% occurring once. Sequenced input: blood. The receptors derive from a man aged 35-49 years in good health.

This clone was seen once. The chain recombines TRBV24-1 with TRBJ1-5, with a weak D call TRBD1 (5 bases). CDR3 length: 16 amino acids. Trimming pared 2 bases from V and 2 bases from J, leaving 12 bases between. Looked up from germline, CDR1 is KGHDR and CDR2 is SFDVKD. CDR3 bases: TGTGCCACCAGTGATTCGCCGGGACGAGGCAATCAGCCCCAGCATTTT. Translation: CATSDSPGRGNQPQHF.

The rearrangement joins TRBV5-1 to TRBJ2-7; the D is unclear. Germline assignment: CDR1 SGHRS and CDR2 YFSETQ. The CDR3 contains 13 residues. The V gene lost 0 bases and the J gene lost 1 base, with 5 bases spanning the gap. CDR3 residues: CASSLVPSYEQYF. DNA of the CDR3: TGCGCCAGCAGCTTGGTCCCATCCTACGAGCAGTACTTC.

The V call is TRBV28, the J call TRBJ2-5; 7 bases are a match to TRBD2. V lost 7 bases and J lost 6; bases outside the gene matches: 11. This CDR3 spans 14 amino acids. CDR1 and CDR2 (germline): MDHEN, SYDVKM. The CDR3 spells CASTWGGAGKTQYF. CDR3 bases: TGTGCCAGCACCTGGGGGGGAGCGGGGAAGACCCAGTACTTC.

The chain joins TRBV9 to TRBJ2-5, with D tentatively TRBD1 (5 bases). CDR1 and CDR2 from the germline V gene are SGDLS and YYNGEE. This CDR3 is built from 12 residues. V lost 6 bases and J 1 base, leaving 7 bases between the germline ends. The CDR3 sequence: CASMGLQETQYF. Written as DNA, the CDR3 is TGTGCCAGCATGGGGCTCCAAGAGACCCAGTACTTC.

The gene calls are TRBV10-3 and TRBJ2-6; 11 bases line up with TRBD1. The V and J ends lost 7 bases and 4 bases, in that order; junction bases with no gene match: 9. The CDR3 length is 17 residues. Germline CDR1 ENHRY, CDR2 SYGVKD. DNA of the CDR3: TGTGCCATCAAGGCCGGACAGGGGGCTGACGGGGCCAACGTCCTGACTTTC. Encoded protein: CAIKAGQGADGANVLTF.

This clone was recorded once. The chain couples TRBV18 to TRBJ2-5; TRBD1 agrees at 9 bases. Trimming at V came to 6 bases and at J to 2 bases, leaving 4 bases not matched to a gene. The CDR3 has 14 residues. The germline V gene encodes CDR1 KGHSH and CDR2 LQKENI. The CDR3 DNA follows: TGTGCCAGCTCCCCCGGGACAGGGCAAGAGACCCAGTACTTC. Protein: CASSPGTGQETQYF.

The V and J genes are TRBV7-9 and TRBJ2-7; no definite D call. This CDR3 is 15 amino acids long. Germline V CDR1 and CDR2: SEHNR, FQNEAQ (reference sequence). Trimming stripped 2 bases from V and 1 base from J, with 12 bases between. The CDR3 nucleotides read TGTGCCAGCAGCTTAACTATGGGTCAGTCCTACGAGCAGTACTTC. It yields the protein CASSLTMGQSYEQYF.

J is TRBJ1-3 and V is TRBV3-1 (or the pseudogene TRBV3-2); no definite D call. Germline values: CDR1 LGHDT, CDR2 YNNKEL (reference sequence). Trimming removed 3 bases at V and 8 bases at J, with 8 bases between. This CDR3 spans 12 amino acids. The CDR3 sequence: CASSQDGHTIYF. The CDR3 coding sequence is TGTGCCAGCAGCCAGGACGGCCACACCATATATTTT.

The chain has TRBV7-9 and TRBJ1-2, with D perhaps TRBD1 (6 bases). Germline loops: CDR1 SEHNR, CDR2 FQNEAQ (reference sequence). CDR3 length equals 16 residues. Deletions cut 5 bases from V and 8 bases from J, with 24 bases between. CDR3 sequence: CASSPPVGRGPRGYTF. The CDR3 coding sequence is TGTGCCAGCAGCCCACCAGTAGGTCGGGGGCCTCGGGGCTACACCTTC.

This chain uses TRBV7-3 with TRBJ2-1; TRBD1 aligns across 7 bases. Germline CDR1 SGHTA, CDR2 FQGTGA. CDR3 length: 13 residues. J lost 10 bases, V lost 7 bases, and 10 bases had no gene match. The CDR3 is CASKPLEGGEQFF. The CDR3 DNA reads TGTGCCAGCAAACCCCTAGAAGGGGGCGAGCAGTTCTTC.